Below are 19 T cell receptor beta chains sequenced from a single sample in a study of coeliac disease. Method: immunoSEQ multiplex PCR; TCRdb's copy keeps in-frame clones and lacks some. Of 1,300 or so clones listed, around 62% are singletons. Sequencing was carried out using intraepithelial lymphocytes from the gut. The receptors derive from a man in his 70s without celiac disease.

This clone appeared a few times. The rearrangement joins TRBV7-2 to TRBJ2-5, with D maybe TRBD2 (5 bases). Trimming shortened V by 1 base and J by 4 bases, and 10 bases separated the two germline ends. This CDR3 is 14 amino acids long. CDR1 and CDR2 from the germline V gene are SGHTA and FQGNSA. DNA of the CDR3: TGTGCCAGCAGCTTAGTTCTAGCCGGAGAGACCCAGTACTTC. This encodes CASSLVLAGETQYF.

CDR3 nucleotides: TGTGCCAGCAGTACGTCAGACACGTCGCGTGGCTACACCTTC. Protein product: CASSTSDTSRGYTF. The chain uses TRBV6-6 and TRBJ1-2; D is uncertain. Trimming left V 5 bases short and J 7 bases short, with 17 bases between. The CDR3 is 14 amino acids. From germline, CDR1 is MNHNY and CDR2 SVGAGI (reference sequence).

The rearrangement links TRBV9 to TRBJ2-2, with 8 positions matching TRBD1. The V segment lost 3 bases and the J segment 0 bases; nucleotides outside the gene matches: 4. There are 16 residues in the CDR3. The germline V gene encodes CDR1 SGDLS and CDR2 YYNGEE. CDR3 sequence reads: CASSATGVANTGELFF. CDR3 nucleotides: TGTGCCAGCAGCGCGACAGGGGTCGCGAACACCGGGGAGCTGTTTTTT.

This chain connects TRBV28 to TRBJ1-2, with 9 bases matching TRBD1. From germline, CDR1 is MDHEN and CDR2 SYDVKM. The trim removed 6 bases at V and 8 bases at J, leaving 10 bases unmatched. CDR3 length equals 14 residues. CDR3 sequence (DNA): TGTGCCAGCAGCCCCCGGACAGGGGCGCCCGGCTACACCTTC. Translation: CASSPRTGAPGYTF.

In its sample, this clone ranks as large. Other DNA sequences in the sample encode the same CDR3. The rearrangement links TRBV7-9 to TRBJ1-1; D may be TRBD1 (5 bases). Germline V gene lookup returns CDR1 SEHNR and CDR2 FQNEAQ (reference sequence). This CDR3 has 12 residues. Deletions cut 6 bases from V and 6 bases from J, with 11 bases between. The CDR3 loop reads CASRTGLAEAFF. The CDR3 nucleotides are TGTGCCAGCAGAACGGGACTGGCTGAAGCTTTCTTT.

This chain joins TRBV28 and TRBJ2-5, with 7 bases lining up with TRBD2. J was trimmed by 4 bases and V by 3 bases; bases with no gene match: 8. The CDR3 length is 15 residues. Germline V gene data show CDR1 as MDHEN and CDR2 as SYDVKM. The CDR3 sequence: CASSFILGGGETQYF. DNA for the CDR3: TGTGCCAGCAGTTTTATTCTGGGGGGGGGAGAGACCCAGTACTTC.

The CDR3 sequence: CASREQTANYGYTF. The DNA for the CDR3 is TGTGCCAGCAGAGAACAGACAGCAAACTATGGCTACACCTTC. J is TRBJ1-2 and V is TRBV6-5, with TRBD1 as a possible D gene (5 bases). The length of the CDR3 is 14 residues. Trimming removed 6 bases from V and 2 bases from J, with 13 bases in between. The germline V gene encodes CDR1 MNHEY and CDR2 SVGAGI.

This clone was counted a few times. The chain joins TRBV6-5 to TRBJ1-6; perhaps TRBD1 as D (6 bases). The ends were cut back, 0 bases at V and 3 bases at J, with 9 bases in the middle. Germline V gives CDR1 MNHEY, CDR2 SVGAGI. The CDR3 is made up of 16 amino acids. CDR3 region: CASSYSQGGYNSPLHF. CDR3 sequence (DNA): TGTGCCAGCAGTTACTCTCAAGGGGGCTATAATTCACCCCTCCACTTT.

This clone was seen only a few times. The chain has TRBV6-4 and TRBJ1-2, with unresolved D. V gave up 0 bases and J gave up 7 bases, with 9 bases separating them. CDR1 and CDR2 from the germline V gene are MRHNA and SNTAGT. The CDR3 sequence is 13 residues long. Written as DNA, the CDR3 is TGTGCCAGCAGTGACTCCCCTGGCGGTGGCTACACCTTC. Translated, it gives CASSDSPGGGYTF.

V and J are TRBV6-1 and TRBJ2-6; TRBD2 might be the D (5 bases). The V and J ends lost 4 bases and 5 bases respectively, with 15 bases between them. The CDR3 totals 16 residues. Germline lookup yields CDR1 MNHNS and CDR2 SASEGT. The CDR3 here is CASSAVRGLRANVLTF. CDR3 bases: TGTGCCAGCAGTGCGGTTCGGGGTCTGAGGGCCAACGTCCTGACTTTC.

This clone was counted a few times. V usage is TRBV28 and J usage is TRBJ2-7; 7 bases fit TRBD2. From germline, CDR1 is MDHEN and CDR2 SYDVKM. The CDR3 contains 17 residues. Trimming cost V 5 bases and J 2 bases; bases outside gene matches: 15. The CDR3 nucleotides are TGTGCCAGCAGTGACTCGGGTTGGGGAGGGCCCACCTACGAGCAGTACTTC. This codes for CASSDSGWGGPTYEQYF.

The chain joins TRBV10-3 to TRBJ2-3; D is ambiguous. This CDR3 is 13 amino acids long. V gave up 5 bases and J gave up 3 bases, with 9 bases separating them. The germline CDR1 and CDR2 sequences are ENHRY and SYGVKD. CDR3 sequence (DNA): TGTGCCATCAGTTCAGGAAAGACAGATACGCAGTATTTT. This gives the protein CAISSGKTDTQYF.

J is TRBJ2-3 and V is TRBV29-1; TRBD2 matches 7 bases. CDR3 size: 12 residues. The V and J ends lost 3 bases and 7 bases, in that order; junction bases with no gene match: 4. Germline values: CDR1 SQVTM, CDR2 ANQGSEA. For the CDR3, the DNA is TGCAGCGTTGAGCGGGGGAAAAATACGCAGTATTTT. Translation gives CSVERGKNTQYF.

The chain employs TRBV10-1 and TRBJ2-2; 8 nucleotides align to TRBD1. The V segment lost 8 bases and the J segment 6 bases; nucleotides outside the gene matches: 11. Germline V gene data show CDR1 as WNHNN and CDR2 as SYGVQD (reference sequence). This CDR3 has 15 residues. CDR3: CASDTPGQDSGELFF. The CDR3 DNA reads TGCGCCAGCGATACTCCGGGACAGGATTCCGGGGAGCTGTTTTTT.

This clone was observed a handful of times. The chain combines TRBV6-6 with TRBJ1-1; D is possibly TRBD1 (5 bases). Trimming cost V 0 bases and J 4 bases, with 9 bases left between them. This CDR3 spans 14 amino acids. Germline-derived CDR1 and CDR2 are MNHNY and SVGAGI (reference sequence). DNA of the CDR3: TGTGCCAGCAGTTACTCGGGGGGGTCCACTGAAGCTTTCTTT. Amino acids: CASSYSGGSTEAFF.

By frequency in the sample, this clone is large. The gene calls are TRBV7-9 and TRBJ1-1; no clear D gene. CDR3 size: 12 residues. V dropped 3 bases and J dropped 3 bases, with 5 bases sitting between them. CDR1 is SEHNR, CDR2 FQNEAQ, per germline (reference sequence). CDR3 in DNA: TGTGCCAGCAGCTTTCGTGACACTGAAGCTTTCTTT. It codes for CASSFRDTEAFF. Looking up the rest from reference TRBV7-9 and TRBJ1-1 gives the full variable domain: DTGVSQNPRHKITKRGQNVTFRCDPISEHNRLYWYRQTLGQGPEFLTYFQNEAQLEKSRLLSDRFSAERPKGSFSTLEIQRTEQGDSAMYLCASSFRDTEAFFGQGTRLTVV.

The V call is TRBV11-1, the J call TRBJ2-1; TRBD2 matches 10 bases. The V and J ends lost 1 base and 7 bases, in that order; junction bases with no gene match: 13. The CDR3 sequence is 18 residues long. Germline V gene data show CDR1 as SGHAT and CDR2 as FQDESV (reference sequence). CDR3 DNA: TGTGCCAGCAGCTTAGGAGCCGGTTTGCTAGCGGGGGTTAATGAGCAGTTCTTC. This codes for CASSLGAGLLAGVNEQFF. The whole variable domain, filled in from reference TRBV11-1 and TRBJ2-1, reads EAEVAQSPRYKITEKSQAVAFWCDPISGHATLYWYRQILGQGPELLVQFQDESVVDDSQLPKDRFSAERLKGVDSTLKIQPAELGDSAMYLCASSLGAGLLAGVNEQFFGPGTRLTVL.

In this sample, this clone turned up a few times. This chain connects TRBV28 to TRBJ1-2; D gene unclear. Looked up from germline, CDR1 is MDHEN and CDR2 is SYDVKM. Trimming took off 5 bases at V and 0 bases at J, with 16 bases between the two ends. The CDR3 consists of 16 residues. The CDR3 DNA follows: TGTGCCAGCAGTGTAGCGGACCGCAGACCTAACTATGGCTACACCTTC. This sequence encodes CASSVADRRPNYGYTF.

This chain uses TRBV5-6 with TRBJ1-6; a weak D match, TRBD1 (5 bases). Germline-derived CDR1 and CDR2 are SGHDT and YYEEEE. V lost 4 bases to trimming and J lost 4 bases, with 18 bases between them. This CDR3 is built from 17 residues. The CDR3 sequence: CASSSQGRSFYNSPLHF. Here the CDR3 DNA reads TGTGCCAGCAGCAGCCAGGGAAGGTCGTTTTATAATTCACCCCTCCACTTT.